This note documents a single TCR beta chain sequence. What it binds is unknown. This sample was taken from a study of shared clonotypes between healthy human individuals. Study-wide findings and caveats: Several donors held approximately 5% of naive CD4 clonotypes in common. Clonotype sharing across donors was expected to vary with sequencing depth.

On sorted subsets, replicate PCRs used about 200 ng DNA, or about 30,000 T cell genomes. Sequencing was performed with immunoSEQ multiplex PCR; in TCRdb, only in-frame clones are kept and a portion is missing. The sample contains nearly 1 million clones, approximately 80% of which appear only once. Germline trimming cut 6 bases from V and 8 bases from J; bases unmatched to any gene: 9. This CDR3 has 14 residues. Germline CDR1 reads MDHEN; CDR2 reads SYDVKM. V usage is TRBV28 and J usage is TRBJ1-4, with 7 bases identical to TRBD1. The receptor's source is a man between 18 and 29 years old in good health. Sequences were obtained from memory CD4+ T cells sorted from blood. Subset meaning: CD45RA-negative fraction. The CDR3, as DNA: TGTGCCAGCAGCCTCCCGGGACAGAGCGAAAAACTGTTTTTT. Its protein is CASSLPGQSEKLFF.